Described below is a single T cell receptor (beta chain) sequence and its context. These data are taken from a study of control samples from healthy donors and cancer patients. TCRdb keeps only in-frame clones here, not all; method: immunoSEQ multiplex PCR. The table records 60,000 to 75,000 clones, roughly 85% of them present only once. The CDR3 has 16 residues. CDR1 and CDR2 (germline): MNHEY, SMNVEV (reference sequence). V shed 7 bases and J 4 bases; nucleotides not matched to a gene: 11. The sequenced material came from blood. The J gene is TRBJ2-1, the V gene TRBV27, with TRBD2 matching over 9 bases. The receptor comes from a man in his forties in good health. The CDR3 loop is CASKPLAGVRYNEQFF. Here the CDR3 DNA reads TGTGCCAGCAAGCCTTTAGCGGGAGTAAGATACAATGAGCAGTTCTTC.